This passage covers 23 T cell receptor beta chains from one sample sequenced in a study of monozygotic twins with inflammatory bowel disease. TCRdb reprocessed the 5' RACE reads and keeps a single row for each CDR3 protein, giving no DNA. The sample holds around 380,000 distinct CDR3 sequences. Sequencing was carried out using blood. All receptors derive from a human donor with ulcerative colitis or Crohn's disease, or a healthy co-twin of an affected twin (not recorded which).

V usage is TRBV19 and J usage is TRBJ1-6; the TCRdb call, TRBD1, lacks DNA for checking. The CDR3 runs 15 residues. CDR1 is LNHDA and CDR2 is SQIVND in the germline V gene (reference sequence). The CDR3 sequence is CASSIGGQMNSPLHF. The variable domain in full, with the rest retrieved from reference TRBV19 and TRBJ1-6, is DGGITQSPKYLFRKEGQNVTLSCEQNLNHDAMYWYRQDPGQGLRLIYYSQIVNDFQKGDIAEGYSVSREKKESFPLTVTSAQKNPTAFYLCASSIGGQMNSPLHFGNGTRLTVT.

The V gene is TRBV4-3, the J gene TRBJ2-7; TCRdb selects TRBD1, and the lack of DNA leaves this call unchecked. This CDR3 contains 15 residues. CDR1 and CDR2 from the germline V gene are LGHNA and YSLEER. This CDR3 is CASSQEPSRGSEQYF.

This chain connects TRBV7-3 to TRBJ2-1; TCRdb's D call, TRBD1, is unchecked because there is no DNA. This CDR3 contains 15 residues. Germline CDR1 is SGHTA and CDR2 is FQGTGA. This chain's CDR3 is CASSLRGGTYNEQFF.

This chain joins TRBV9 and TRBJ1-3. The CDR3 length is 14 residues. Per the germline V gene, CDR1 is SGDLS and CDR2 is YYNGEE. CDR3 sequence reads: CASSVFDSGNTIYF. Based on the CDR3 plus reference TRBV9 and TRBJ1-3, the full variable domain is DSGVTQTPKHLITATGQRVTLRCSPRSGDLSVYWYQQSLDQGLQFLIQYYNGEERAKGNILERFSAQQFPDLHSELNLSSLELGDSALYFCASSVFDSGNTIYFGEGSWLTVV.

The chain recombines TRBV23-1 with TRBJ1-1. TRBV23-1 qualifies as an ORF whose function is uncertain. The CDR3 is 16 amino acids. CDR3 protein: CASSQSLARLNTEAFF.

J is TRBJ2-2 and V is TRBV5-1; TCRdb outputs TRBD2, but without DNA this stays unchecked. Germline CDR1 reads SGHRS; CDR2 reads YFSETQ. The CDR3 spans 16 residues. The CDR3 sequence: CASSFFLAGYPGELFF.

This chain links TRBV29-1 with TRBJ2-3. Germline lookup yields CDR1 SQVTM and CDR2 ANQGSEA. This CDR3 comprises 13 residues. CDR3 residues: CSVEFNEMDTQYF.

This chain joins TRBV4-2 and TRBJ2-3; TCRdb outputs TRBD1, but without DNA this stays unchecked. CDR1 is LGHNA, CDR2 YNFKEQ, per germline. The CDR3 is 14 amino acids. The CDR3 is CASSQETGVDTQYF.

The chain recombines TRBV28 with TRBJ2-3; the TCRdb call, TRBD2, lacks DNA for checking. CDR3 length equals 18 residues. Germline-derived CDR1 and CDR2 are MDHEN and SYDVKM. This CDR3 is CASKGPRLAAQSTDTQYF.

This chain connects TRBV7-9 to TRBJ2-6. The germline CDR1 and CDR2 sequences are SEHNR and FQNEAQ (reference sequence). The CDR3 spans 17 residues. This CDR3 is CASSSPVTISGANVLTF.

The chain employs TRBV30 and TRBJ1-2. The CDR3 covers 11 residues. Per the germline V gene, CDR1 is GTSNPN and CDR2 is SVGIG (reference sequence). The CDR3 spells CAWSGSNGYTF.

The chain recombines TRBV10-1 with TRBJ1-2. Per germline, CDR1 WNHNN and CDR2 SYGVQD (reference sequence). The CDR3 covers 14 residues. This CDR3 reads CASSGTLGSYGYTF.

This sequence joins TRBV11-1 and TRBJ2-6; the D gene TCRdb calls, TRBD1, cannot be checked with no DNA. CDR1 SGHAT and CDR2 FQDESV come from the germline V gene (reference sequence). The CDR3 totals 19 residues. CDR3 region: CASSLVWDRSGSGANVLTF.

V usage is TRBV6-5 and J usage is TRBJ2-7; TCRdb outputs TRBD1, but without DNA this stays unchecked. The CDR3 length is 15 residues. Germline V CDR1 and CDR2: MNHEY, SVGAGI. The CDR3 here is CASSYRGAGLNEQYF.

The chain couples TRBV9 to TRBJ2-3; TCRdb's D call, TRBD2, is unchecked because there is no DNA. Germline CDR1 and CDR2: SGDLS and YYNGEE. The CDR3 has 17 residues. The CDR3 region is CASSVSVAGGHTDTQYF. Combining the CDR3 with reference TRBV9 and TRBJ2-3 gives the whole variable domain DSGVTQTPKHLITATGQRVTLRCSPRSGDLSVYWYQQSLDQGLQFLIQYYNGEERAKGNILERFSAQQFPDLHSELNLSSLELGDSALYFCASSVSVAGGHTDTQYFGPGTRLTVL.

This chain joins TRBV5-4 and TRBJ1-6; no DNA is available, so the TRBD1 call from TCRdb remains unchecked. This CDR3 spans 15 amino acids. CDR1 and CDR2 (germline): SGHNT, YYREEE (reference sequence). CDR3 loop: CASSLGGSYNSPLHF.

This rearrangement joins TRBV10-2 to TRBJ1-1. This CDR3 is built from 13 residues. The germline CDR1 and CDR2 sequences are WSHSY and SAAADI. CDR3 residues: CASSPTTNTEAFF.

The CDR3 region is CAIMTSGGGNEQFF. The V and J genes are TRBV10-3 and TRBJ2-1; TCRdb calls TRBD2, which cannot be checked without DNA. The germline V gene has CDR1 ENHRY and CDR2 SYGVKD. CDR3 size: 14 residues.

This chain connects TRBV7-8 to TRBJ2-2; the TCRdb D gene call, TRBD1, has no DNA to confirm it. Germline lookup yields CDR1 SGHVS and CDR2 FQNEAQ. CDR3 length equals 16 residues. CDR3 in amino acids: CASRNRPGETTGELFF.

This chain uses TRBV9 with TRBJ1-3. CDR3 length: 15 amino acids. CDR1 is SGDLS and CDR2 is YYNGEE in the germline V gene. CDR3 region: CASSVVAGSGNTIYF.

V gene TRBV7-9 combines with J gene TRBJ1-4; the D call from TCRdb, TRBD1, cannot be confirmed without DNA. CDR1 SEHNR and CDR2 FQNEAQ come from the germline V gene (reference sequence). The CDR3 has 14 amino acids. The CDR3 region is CASSPGTYNEKLFF.

The V call is TRBV11-2, the J call TRBJ2-2; the TRBD2 assignment by TCRdb is unverifiable without DNA. The CDR3 runs to 14 residues. Per the germline V gene, CDR1 is SGHAT and CDR2 is FQNNGV. CDR3 in amino acids: CASSLGLDTGELFF.

The chain combines TRBV7-3 with TRBJ2-2; TCRdb returns TRBD1, unconfirmable since there is no DNA. Germline values: CDR1 SGHTA, CDR2 FQGTGA. CDR3 length: 16 amino acids. CDR3 amino acids: CASSPSGTGHTGELFF.